This T cell receptor (beta chain) is from a study of CD4 T cells in relation to SARS-CoV-2 and coronaviruses. Naive and memory CD4+ T cell DNA was deep-sequenced without culture. Sequencing was performed with immunoSEQ multiplex PCR; in TCRdb, only in-frame clones are kept and a portion is missing. Counted here are about 68,000 clones, roughly 93% occurring once; the ten biggest clones make up approximately 0.2%. CD4+ T cells from unexposed donors were obtained before the COVID-19 pandemic (2011-2018). The germline V gene encodes CDR1 SGHRS and CDR2 YFSETQ. The CDR3 totals 15 residues. V gave up 0 bases and J gave up 1 base, with 10 bases separating them.

This sequence originates from a human donor in good health. This rearrangement joins TRBV5-1 to TRBJ1-1; possibly TRBD1 for D (5 bases). Material: naive CD4+ T cells from PBMCs. Documented subset: naive CD4+ T cells isolated by negative enrichment. CDR3 in DNA: TGCGCCAGCAGCTTGGTCCCCCAGGGGAACACTGAAGCTTTCTTT. The encoded protein is CASSLVPQGNTEAFF.